A single sample gave rise to the 14 T cell receptor beta chains below, sequenced in a study of T cells in Graves' hyperthyroidism and ophthalmopathy. Researchers took RNA transcripts and amplified the TCR beta CDR3 regions from them. HTBI primers were the set used in a first-round RT-PCR of the TCR CDR3. TCRdb reanalysed the multiplex PCR reads using MiXCR and keeps one entry per CDR3 protein. The profile shows around 440,000 distinct CDR3 sequences, more than 15% of them singletons. Sequenced input: blood. Source of these receptors: a woman under 30 with Graves' hyperthyroidism.

The rearrangement joins TRBV4-1 to TRBJ1-5; 8 nucleotides agree with TRBD1. The V gene end was trimmed by 2 bases and the J gene end by 4 bases; junction bases not matched to a gene: 7. The CDR3 contains 16 residues. The germline V gene has CDR1 MGHRA and CDR2 YSYEKL. This CDR3 reads CASSQPRQGMNQPQHF. As DNA, the CDR3 is TGCGCCAGCAGCCAACCCCGACAGGGGATGAATCAGCCCCAGCATTTT.

There are many counts of this clonotype. V and J are TRBV6-1 and TRBJ1-1; D is unresolved. With 5 bases removed from V and 0 bases from J, the gap between germline ends came to 16 bases. The germline gives CDR1 MNHNS, CDR2 SASEGT. The CDR3 sequence is 16 residues long. The CDR3 DNA follows: TGTGCCAGCAGTAGGGATCCCGGCCGTCTGAACACTGAAGCTTTCTTT. Its protein is CASSRDPGRLNTEAFF.

This clonotype has at least ten counts. This chain links TRBV20-1 with TRBJ1-1; D gene unclear. The germline V and J ends were trimmed by 2 bases and 0 bases, with 13 bases remaining between them. CDR3 size: 15 residues. CDR1 and CDR2 from the germline V gene are DFQATT and SNEGSKA (reference sequence). CDR3 region: CSARPKGAMNTEAFF. The CDR3 nucleotides are TGCAGTGCTAGACCTAAGGGTGCCATGAACACTGAAGCTTTCTTT.

This clonotype showed up many times. J is TRBJ2-1 and V is TRBV12-3 or TRBV12-4; TRBD2 matches 12 bases. J gave up 6 bases and V 2 bases, and 8 bases lay outside the gene matches. CDR3 length equals 17 residues. The CDR3 nucleotides read TGTGCCAGCAGTTTATGGGACCGACTAGCGGGAGCCAATGAGCAGTTCTTC. Translation: CASSLWDRLAGANEQFF.

The chain couples TRBV7-2 to TRBJ2-7; 8 positions match TRBD1. V lost 5 bases to trimming and J lost 8 bases; unmatched junction nucleotides: 14. Germline V CDR1 and CDR2: SGHTA, FQGNSA. The CDR3 extends over 15 amino acids. CDR3 sequence (DNA): TGTGCCAGCAGCCCCTGGACAGGGAAGATAGACAAGCAGTACTTC. This codes for CASSPWTGKIDKQYF.

At least ten counts were recorded for this clonotype. The chain joins TRBV11-2 to TRBJ1-3; 9 bases align to TRBD1. The CDR3 loop spans 17 amino acids. In germline, CDR1 is SGHAT, CDR2 FQNNGV. V dropped 5 bases and J dropped 3; count of bases not matched to a gene: 11. The CDR3 protein is CASSTGTGTGYGNTIYF. CDR3 DNA: TGTGCCAGCAGCACTGGGACAGGGACTGGTTATGGAAACACCATATATTTT.

This clonotype was seen a handful of times. The CDR3: CSAAQGAREKLFF. The CDR3 DNA sequence: TGCAGTGCGGCACAGGGGGCGCGTGAAAAACTGTTTTTT. V and J are TRBV20-1 and TRBJ1-4; TRBD1 aligns across 9 bases. V trimming: 6 bases; J trimming: 7 bases; junction bases outside the gene matches: 6. Looked up from germline, CDR1 is DFQATT and CDR2 is SNEGSKA (reference sequence). This CDR3 region has 13 residues.

This clonotype has at least ten counts. This rearrangement joins TRBV7-3 to TRBJ2-1; 13 bases fit TRBD2. Trimming at V came to 5 bases and at J to 10 bases, leaving 11 bases not matched to a gene. This CDR3 spans 16 amino acids. CDR1 is SGHTA and CDR2 is FQGTGA in the germline V gene. DNA for the CDR3: TGTGCCAGCAGCAAGGGACTAGCGGGGCCGAGTAAGGAGCAGTTCTTC. Its protein product is CASSKGLAGPSKEQFF.

This chain joins TRBV20-1 and TRBJ2-7; TRBD1 is a possible D gene (6 bases). V was cut by 5 bases and J by 6 bases, with 11 bases left in between. Germline V gene lookup returns CDR1 DFQATT and CDR2 SNEGSKA (reference sequence). The CDR3 totals 11 residues. The CDR3 region has the DNA TGCAGTGCTCCGGACAGTTCCGAGCAGTACTTC. Amino acid sequence: CSAPDSSEQYF.

This clonotype showed up many times. V and J are TRBV12-3 or TRBV12-4 and TRBJ2-7, with 7 positions matching TRBD1. Trimming at V came to 5 bases and at J to 4 bases, leaving 2 bases not matched to a gene. This CDR3 comprises 12 residues. The CDR3 coding sequence is TGTGCCAGCAGTACGGACAGGTACGAGCAGTACTTC. Protein product: CASSTDRYEQYF.

The chain carries TRBV6-1 and TRBJ1-1; TRBD1 might be the D (6 bases). The V and J ends lost 3 bases and 2 bases respectively, with 16 bases between them. CDR3 length equals 16 residues. CDR1 is MNHNS, CDR2 SASEGT, per germline. CDR3 residues: CASSDNLGTLNTEAFF. For the CDR3, the DNA is TGTGCCAGCAGTGACAATTTAGGGACACTCAACACTGAAGCTTTCTTT.

Remarks on this clonotype: Being one base from a much bigger clone, this may be a read error. The chain joins TRBV6-5 to TRBJ1-5; possibly TRBD1 for D (5 bases). The CDR3 is 13 residues long. V was shortened by 4 bases and J by 9 bases, with 13 bases between the two germline ends. The germline V gene has CDR1 MNHEY and CDR2 SVGAGI. CDR3 sequence: CASSFRAGLPQHF. CDR3 bases: TGTGCCAGCAGTTTCAGGGCGGGTCTGCCCCAGCATTTT.

This clonotype was counted a few times. This chain links TRBV6-2 or TRBV6-3 with TRBJ2-1, with 12 bases fitting TRBD2. From germline, CDR1 is MNHEY and CDR2 SVGEGT. J gave up 4 bases and V 2 bases, and 6 bases lay outside the gene matches. The CDR3 sequence is 17 residues long. The CDR3 here is CASSYPLAGGLYNEQFF. The CDR3 nucleotides are TGTGCCAGCAGTTACCCACTAGCGGGGGGACTATACAATGAGCAGTTCTTC.

This clonotype was observed many times. J is TRBJ1-5 and V is TRBV11-2; no reliable D call. CDR3 length: 15 residues. Between the trimmed V and J ends, which lost 0 bases and 5 bases, there was a span of 11 bases. The germline gives CDR1 SGHAT, CDR2 FQNNGV. This chain's CDR3 is CASSLEPANYQPQHF. In DNA, the CDR3 is TGTGCCAGCAGCTTAGAACCCGCTAACTATCAGCCCCAGCATTTT.